A single TCR beta chain is shown here with its context. The data were taken from a study of human T cells and chemical hapten exposure. This sample's time point: pre-sensitization, week 0. The treatment was: therapeutic diphenylcyclopropenone sensitization with weekly scalp DPC. MiXCR, applied by TCRdb to the RACE reads, yields one record per CDR3 protein. This table holds tens of thousands of distinct CDR3 sequences, around 15% found once. The CDR3 contains 14 residues. Germline V CDR1 and CDR2: SGHVS, FNYEAQ. Trimming removed 1 base from V and 1 base from J, with 7 bases in between. This chain connects TRBV7-6 to TRBJ1-1; a possible D gene is TRBD1 (5 bases). Sample: whole blood, taken in connection with sensitization to the hapten diphenylcyclopropenone (DPC). This TCR was sampled from a woman between 50 and 59 years old with alopecia areata. Some clones in this sample may be carry-over from other donors' samples. This CDR3 reads CASSLVGGNTEAFF. CDR3 nucleotides: TGTGCCAGCAGCTTAGTGGGGGGGAACACTGAAGCTTTCTTT.